This entry lists 4 T cell receptor beta chains sequenced from one sample in a study of cytomegalovirus exposure and HLA in healthy donors. Data came from immunoSEQ multiplex PCR; TCRdb stores just in-frame clones and leaves some out. The data contain 55,000 to 80,000 clones, approximately 93% of them singletons. Material: PBMCs. The receptors shown here come from a man aged 18 to 29 in good health and CMV-seropositive.

The CDR3 nucleotides are TGTGCCAGCAGTCCTGACAGGTTTAACTATGGCTACACCTTC. Protein sequence: CASSPDRFNYGYTF. The chain joins TRBV14 to TRBJ1-2, with D perhaps TRBD1 (6 bases). CDR3 length: 14 residues. Trimming cost V 6 bases and J 1 base, with 12 bases left between them. The germline CDR1 and CDR2 sequences are SGHDN and FVKESK. The full variable domain, with the rest looked up from reference TRBV14 and TRBJ1-2, is EAGVTQFPSHSVIEKGQTVTLRCDPISGHDNLYWYRRVMGKEIKFLLHFVKESKQDESGMPNNRFLAERTGGTYSTLKVQPAELEDSGVYFCASSPDRFNYGYTFGSGTRLTVV.

This chain links TRBV11-2 with TRBJ2-5; D gene ambiguous. The ends were cut back, 0 bases at V and 5 bases at J, with 10 bases in the middle. The length of the CDR3 is 14 residues. Germline-derived CDR1 and CDR2 are SGHAT and FQNNGV. This CDR3 is CASSLDSFSETQYF. The CDR3 region has the DNA TGTGCCAGCAGCTTAGATTCGTTTTCGGAGACCCAGTACTTC.

CDR3 region: CATRNKTGEREKLFF. In DNA form, the CDR3 reads TGCGCCACCAGAAACAAGACAGGGGAGCGTGAAAAACTGTTTTTT. The chain links TRBV10-1 to TRBJ1-4; 8 nucleotides agree with TRBD1. V was clipped by 10 bases and J by 7 bases; unmatched bases: 14. This CDR3 contains 15 residues. In germline, CDR1 is WNHNN, CDR2 SYGVQD (reference sequence).

The V call is TRBV10-3, the J call TRBJ1-5, with unresolved D. Germline V gene data show CDR1 as ENHRY and CDR2 as SYGVKD. The CDR3 is made up of 14 amino acids. Trimming shortened V by 7 bases and J by 0 bases, and 10 bases separated the two germline ends. CDR3 in amino acids: CAITSEPSNQPQHF. CDR3 DNA: TGTGCCATCACCTCAGAACCTAGCAATCAGCCCCAGCATTTT.